The source of this T cell receptor (beta chain) is a study of PD-L1 blockade in urothelial cancer. V dropped 5 bases and J dropped 1 base, with 11 bases sitting between them. The CDR3 has 14 amino acids. CDR1 MDHEN and CDR2 SYDVKM come from the germline V gene. Time point given: pretreatment peripheral blood. Assay used: immunoSEQ multiplex PCR; TCRdb lists only in-frame clones, some missing. The table lists about 72,000 clones, about 86% of them singletons. The material was PBMCs, obtained around atezolizumab (anti-PD-L1) treatment. The V gene is TRBV28, the J gene TRBJ1-1; D is unclear. The origin of this receptor is a man between 60 and 70 years old with urothelial cancer. CDR3 residues: CASSPIDKNTEAFF. The CDR3 DNA is TGTGCCAGCAGTCCCATCGACAAGAACACTGAAGCTTTCTTT.